The clone carrying this T cell receptor (beta chain) occurred a few times. The data were obtained in a study of blood T cell repertoires in COVID-19. Study overall: From the United States, Italy and Spain came samples of acute and convalescent COVID-19. The cDNA or gDNA used as material had been derived from T cells, B-cell-depleted T cells, or PBMCs.

CDR3 length: 16 amino acids. Germline V gives CDR1 MNHEY, CDR2 SVGAGI. The ends lost 0 bases at V and 10 bases at J; junction bases unmatched: 9. Authors' processing steps: Reference gene primer amplification yielded estimated nucleated cell counts. Libraries were prepared by immunoSEQ multiplex PCR; TCRdb keeps only in-frame clonotypes and omits some of them. V, J and clone size were drawn from that table, and D and trimming were deduced from the DNA. The sample holds 110,000 or so clones, 80% to 90% seen once. The receptor was isolated from a woman between 50 and 59 years old with acute or convalescent COVID-19. V is TRBV6-5 and J is TRBJ2-1, with 10 bases identical to TRBD2. Sequenced sample: peripheral blood. The CDR3 DNA is TGTGCCAGCAGTTACTCACCCAGCGGGGGGGGAACCGAGCAGTTCTTC. As protein: CASSYSPSGGGTEQFF.